Below, 10 T cell receptor beta chains from the same sample are listed, as sequenced in a study of blood T cell repertoires in COVID-19. The method was immunoSEQ multiplex PCR; TCRdb's version includes in-frame clones alone and lacks a portion of them. Counted here are about 35,000 clones, around 90% occurring once; the ten biggest clones make up about 9.8%. Material: peripheral blood. These receptors all come from a human donor in a cohort sampled during active COVID-19.

Remarks on this clone: An end of the junction does not agree with germline; a read error may underlie this. This rearrangement joins TRBV28 to TRBJ1-2; 8 bases line up with TRBD1. Germline CDR1 and CDR2: MDHEN and SYDVKM. The CDR3 has 13 residues. The CDR3: CASSSTGDYGYIF. In DNA, the CDR3 is TGTGCCAGCAGTTCGACAGGGGACTATGGCTACATCTTC.

The rearrangement uses TRBV7-9 and TRBJ2-7; 7 positions match TRBD2. Germline loops: CDR1 SEHNR, CDR2 FQNEAQ (reference sequence). The CDR3 runs to 14 residues. Germline trimming cut 1 base from V and 6 bases from J; bases unmatched to any gene: 6. The chain's CDR3 is CASSLGTSVSEQYF. The CDR3 bases are TGTGCCAGCAGCTTAGGCACTAGCGTCTCCGAGCAGTACTTC.

This chain uses TRBV5-5 with TRBJ2-3, with 10 bases fitting TRBD2. CDR1 is SGHKS and CDR2 is YYEKEE in the germline V gene (reference sequence). CDR3 length: 14 amino acids. Trimming at V came to 2 bases and at J to 6 bases, leaving 3 bases not matched to a gene. The CDR3 region has the DNA TGTGCCAGCAGCTTCGGGACTAGCGTTGATACGCAGTATTTT. Translated, it gives CASSFGTSVDTQYF.

The CDR3 DNA follows: TGTGCCAGCATTCATAGGGGGCAGAACACTGAAGCTTTCTTT. Its protein is CASIHRGQNTEAFF. The V gene is TRBV27, the J gene TRBJ1-1; 7 bases are shared with TRBD1. The CDR3 extends over 14 amino acids. V lost 7 bases, J lost 1 base, and 6 bases stayed unmatched. Germline loops: CDR1 MNHEY, CDR2 SMNVEV (reference sequence).

CDR3 nucleotides: TGTGCCTGGAGTGAGGGACAGAGCTCTCAGCCCCAGCATTTT. Amino acid sequence: CAWSEGQSSQPQHF. The chain couples TRBV30 to TRBJ1-5; 7 bases are shared with TRBD1. The germline V gene encodes CDR1 GTSNPN and CDR2 SVGIG (reference sequence). The V gene end was trimmed by 1 base and the J gene end by 6 bases; junction bases not matched to a gene: 6. The CDR3 has 14 residues.

The V and J genes are TRBV5-5 and TRBJ2-3; D remains ambiguous. Per the germline V gene, CDR1 is SGHKS and CDR2 is YYEKEE (reference sequence). Trimming cost V 1 base and J 3 bases, with 3 bases left between them. CDR3 size: 12 residues. The CDR3 spells CASSLPTDTQYF. In nucleotides, the CDR3 is TGTGCCAGCAGCTTGCCGACAGATACGCAGTATTTT.

V usage is TRBV27 and J usage is TRBJ1-6; 7 bases fit TRBD1. The germline gives CDR1 MNHEY, CDR2 SMNVEV (reference sequence). The junction had 6 bases not matched to a gene; V was cut back by 4 bases and J by 6 bases. This CDR3 spans 15 amino acids. This CDR3 reads CASSSTGAGNSPLHF. CDR3 in DNA: TGTGCCAGCAGTTCTACAGGGGCGGGTAATTCACCCCTCCACTTT.

This clone was seen just once. The V and J genes are TRBV5-1 and TRBJ2-1, with D hard to call. CDR1 and CDR2 (germline): SGHRS, YFSETQ. The V gene lost 0 bases and the J gene lost 9 bases, with 10 bases spanning the gap. The CDR3 length is 13 residues. This CDR3 reads CASSLVVFGEQFF. CDR3 bases: TGCGCCAGCAGCTTGGTGGTGTTCGGTGAGCAGTTCTTC.

The J gene is TRBJ1-3, the V gene TRBV9; D is unresolved. This CDR3 comprises 15 residues. CDR1 is SGDLS, CDR2 YYNGEE, per germline. V lost 0 bases, J lost 0 bases, and 7 bases lay in between. CDR3 sequence: CASSVDRTSGNTIYF. As DNA, the CDR3 is TGTGCCAGCAGCGTAGACAGAACCTCTGGAAACACCATATATTTT.

The V and J genes are TRBV4-3 and TRBJ1-1, with 8 bases that match TRBD1. Germline values: CDR1 LGHNA, CDR2 YSLEER. V lost 4 bases and J lost 0; bases outside the gene matches: 4. The CDR3 length is 15 residues. CDR3 sequence (DNA): TGCGCCAGCAGCCGACGGGACAGGTTGAACACTGAAGCTTTCTTT. It is translated as CASSRRDRLNTEAFF.